The 7 T cell receptor beta chains below come from one sample, sequenced in a study of tumor and adjacent non-tumor tissue in lung cancer. No cell sorting was done before RNA was extracted from the tissue. The library came from three nested PCR rounds adapted from ARM-PCR protocols. From the multiplex PCR reads, TCRdb called clonotypes with MiXCR, one entry per CDR3 protein. The repertoire consists of tens of thousands of distinct CDR3 sequences, with about 67% occurring once and the leading ten covering about a sixth. Material: lung tumor tissue. The receptor source for this set is a man between 60 and 75 years old with non-small cell lung cancer.

The chain recombines TRBV6-6 with TRBJ2-3; 10 nucleotides match TRBD2. Germline values: CDR1 MNHNY, CDR2 SVGAGI (reference sequence). J gave up 2 bases and V 6 bases, and 5 bases lay outside the gene matches. This CDR3 is 15 amino acids long. DNA for the CDR3: TGTGCCAGCAGCAGCGGGAGGGCCGACACAGATACGCAGTATTTT. This sequence encodes CASSSGRADTDTQYF.

Points on this clonotype: As the CDR3 is not closed by the conserved phenylalanine or tryptophan, this likely results from a read error. V gene TRBV5-4 combines with J gene TRBJ2-2, with 7 bases fitting TRBD2. Germline V CDR1 and CDR2: SGHNT, YYREEE (reference sequence). V shed 4 bases, J shed 4 bases, and the junction held 10 bases outside the gene matches. This CDR3 spans 16 amino acids. The CDR3 here is CASSGEGLAGTGELFY. CDR3 DNA: TGTGCCAGCAGCGGGGAGGGGTTGGCGGGCACCGGGGAGCTGTTTTAT.

This clonotype was detected only once. Its ends do not fully match the called genes, so a read error is possible. The chain links TRBV29-1 to TRBJ2-5, with TRBD1 identical over 10 bases. Per the germline V gene, CDR1 is SQVTM and CDR2 is ANQGSEA. The CDR3 sequence is 14 residues long. CDR3 nucleotide sequence: TGCAGCGTTAGGAGACAGGGGGCTATTGAGACCCACTACTTC. The encoded protein is CSVRRQGAIETHYF.

CDR3 in amino acids: CASSLRPLWETQYF. Written as DNA, the CDR3 is TGTGCCAGCAGCTTACGTCCTCTCTGGGAGACCCAGTACTTC. V gene TRBV11-2 combines with J gene TRBJ2-5; D is undetermined. Trimming stripped 2 bases from V and 5 bases from J, with 12 bases between. The CDR3 extends over 14 amino acids. In germline, CDR1 is SGHAT, CDR2 FQNNGV. The full variable domain, with the rest looked up from reference TRBV11-2 and TRBJ2-5, is EAGVAQSPRYKIIEKRQSVAFWCNPISGHATLYWYQQILGQGPKLLIQFQNNGVVDDSQLPKDRFSAERLKGVDSTLKIQPAKLEDSAVYLCASSLRPLWETQYFGPGTRLLVL.

Ten or more counts support this clonotype. The chain recombines TRBV5-6 with TRBJ2-1; no clear D. Germline CDR1 is SGHDT and CDR2 is YYEEEE. The germline V and J ends were trimmed by 0 bases and 6 bases, with 4 bases remaining between them. This CDR3 comprises 12 residues. CDR3 nucleotide sequence: TGTGCCAGCAGCTTGGTTCTCAATGAGCAGTTCTTC. This translates into CASSLVLNEQFF.

The V gene is TRBV11-2, the J gene TRBJ2-7; D is perhaps TRBD2 (6 bases). This CDR3 has 16 residues. Germline-derived CDR1 and CDR2 are SGHAT and FQNNGV. V shed 5 bases and J shed 7 bases, with 24 bases lying between them. The CDR3 reads CASSPPLASNVQEQYF. The CDR3 DNA reads as TGTGCCAGCAGCCCCCCCCTAGCGTCAAACGTCCAAGAGCAGTACTTC.

Comments on this clonotype: A junction end diverges from the germline sequence, so it may reflect a read error. The genes are TRBV4-1 and TRBJ2-6; TRBD1 might be the D (5 bases). The CDR3 is made up of 15 amino acids. Looked up from germline, CDR1 is MGHRA and CDR2 is YSYEKL. The CDR3 region has the DNA TGCGCTAGCAGCCAAGAAGGGTCTGGGGCCAACTTCCTAACTTTC. Translating gives CASSQEGSGANFLTF.